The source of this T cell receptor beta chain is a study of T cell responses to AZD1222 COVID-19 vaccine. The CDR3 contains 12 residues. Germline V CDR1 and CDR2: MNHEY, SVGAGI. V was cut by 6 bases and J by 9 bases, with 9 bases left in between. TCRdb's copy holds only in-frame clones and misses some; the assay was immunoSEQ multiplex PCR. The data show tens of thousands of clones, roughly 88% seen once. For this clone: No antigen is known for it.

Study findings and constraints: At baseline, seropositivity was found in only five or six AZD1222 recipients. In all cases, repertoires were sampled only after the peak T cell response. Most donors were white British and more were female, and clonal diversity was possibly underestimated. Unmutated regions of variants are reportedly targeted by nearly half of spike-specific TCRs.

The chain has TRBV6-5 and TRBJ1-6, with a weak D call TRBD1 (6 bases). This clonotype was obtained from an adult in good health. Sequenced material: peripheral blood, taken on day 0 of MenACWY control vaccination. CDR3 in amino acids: CASSQGISPLHF. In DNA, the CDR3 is TGTGCCAGCAGCCAGGGGATTTCACCCCTCCACTTT.